This T cell receptor (beta chain) was documented in a study of CD8+CD57+ T cells in acquired aplastic anemia. The study's findings and limits: Patients and controls shared 25 to 35 CD8+ CDR3 sequences, which appeared highly expressed in patients and within their immunodominant clones.

This clonotype was detected a few times. Antigen unknown. The V end was cut by 4 bases, the J end by 5 bases, with 6 bases between. Per germline, CDR1 ENHRY and CDR2 SYGVKD. CDR3 size: 11 residues. Patients chosen for sequencing had CD8+CD57+ cells that had expanded, as shown by flow cytometry. The patients all had a severe acquired aplastic anemia diagnosis. TCR beta VDJ and CDR3 profiles were obtained from a genomic DNA template. TCRdb reprocessed the reads with MiXCR, giving one entry per CDR3 protein. Of fewer than 250,000 distinct CDR3 sequences in the sample, about half are singletons; the top ten hold about 20%.

V gene TRBV10-3 combines with J gene TRBJ2-7; D call uncertain. The sequence derives from a human donor with aplastic anemia. Source material: sorted CD4+, CD8+, or CD8+CD57+ T cells (not recorded which) from PBMCs. The DNA of the CDR3 is TGTGCCATCAGTGCGGAAAACGAGCAGTACTTC. It yields the protein CAISAENEQYF.